Below are 10 T cell receptor beta chains sequenced from a single sample in a study of blood T cells in healthy people across ages. PCR was performed a second time for roughly 7 to 11 cycles using a sample-barcoded 5' primer and a J-beta primer mix. TCRdb processed the 5' RACE reads anew with MiXCR; each CDR3 protein has one entry. Of roughly 2 million distinct CDR3 sequences listed, less than 50% are singletons. Sequenced input: blood. The source is a woman aged 40-49 years in good health.

The J gene is TRBJ1-5, the V gene TRBV7-2; 8 positions match TRBD1. V lost 6 bases to trimming and J lost 6 bases; unmatched junction nucleotides: 13. The germline V gene has CDR1 SGHTA and CDR2 FQGNSA. The CDR3 is 16 amino acids. CDR3 in amino acids: CASRSNQGAAFQPQHF. In DNA, the CDR3 is TGTGCCAGCAGATCGAACCAGGGGGCGGCTTTTCAGCCCCAGCATTTT.

A single count supports this clonotype. The V gene is TRBV4-3, the J gene TRBJ1-2; 12 positions agree with TRBD1. The length of the CDR3 is 16 residues. J lost 3 bases, V lost 2 bases, and 4 bases had no gene match. Germline loops: CDR1 LGHNA, CDR2 YSLEER. For the CDR3, the DNA is TGCGCCAGCAGCCAATCCGGGACAGGGGGCGACTATGGCTACACCTTC. Its protein is CASSQSGTGGDYGYTF.

The rearrangement joins TRBV10-3 to TRBJ2-5; 7 bases agree with TRBD2. In germline, CDR1 is ENHRY, CDR2 SYGVKD. This CDR3 is 17 amino acids long. Trimming cost V 2 bases and J 2 bases; bases outside gene matches: 11. In nucleotides, the CDR3 is TGTGCCATCAGTGAGAGGGAGCGGGGAAGTACACAAGAGACCCAGTACTTC. Amino acids: CAISERERGSTQETQYF.

In its sample, this clonotype was seen a few times. Here the CDR3 reads CASKKQETQYF. Written as DNA, the CDR3 is TGCGCCAGCAAGAAACAAGAGACCCAGTACTTC. This sequence joins TRBV5-1 and TRBJ2-5; no clear D gene. Trimming removed 6 bases from V and 2 bases from J, with 5 bases in between. In germline, CDR1 is SGHRS, CDR2 YFSETQ. The length of the CDR3 is 11 residues.

This sequence joins TRBV9 and TRBJ1-5; D may be TRBD1 (6 bases). From germline, CDR1 is SGDLS and CDR2 YYNGEE. The CDR3 sequence is 15 residues long. Trimming left V 4 bases short and J 5 bases short, with 16 bases between. The CDR3 DNA reads as TGTGCCAGCAGCCCGACGTGGGCAGGGGATCAGCCCCAGCATTTT. It specifies CASSPTWAGDQPQHF. The whole variable domain, filled in from reference TRBV9 and TRBJ1-5, reads DSGVTQTPKHLITATGQRVTLRCSPRSGDLSVYWYQQSLDQGLQFLIQYYNGEERAKGNILERFSAQQFPDLHSELNLSSLELGDSALYFCASSPTWAGDQPQHFGDGTRLSIL.

The genes are TRBV6-5 and TRBJ2-3; D ambiguous. Trimming pared 2 bases from V and 4 bases from J, leaving 7 bases between. Germline V lookup: CDR1 MNHEY, CDR2 SVGAGI. The CDR3 totals 13 residues. CDR3 sequence reads: CASSYNWADTQYF. The CDR3 bases are TGTGCCAGCAGTTACAATTGGGCAGATACGCAGTATTTT.

The chain employs TRBV12-3 or TRBV12-4 and TRBJ2-1; D is uncertain. The germline V and J ends were trimmed by 1 base and 7 bases, with 11 bases remaining between them. The CDR3 totals 14 residues. The chain's CDR3 is CASSLGALPNEQFF. CDR3 bases: TGTGCCAGCAGTTTAGGGGCGTTGCCTAATGAGCAGTTCTTC.

Details on this clonotype: The junction shows a germline mismatch at one end, possibly a read error. V gene TRBV6-6 combines with J gene TRBJ2-5; no definite D call. Germline V lookup: CDR1 MNHNY, CDR2 SVGAGI (reference sequence). This CDR3 region has 14 residues. The CDR3, as DNA: TGTGCCAGCAGTGACTCATCTAATGGGGAGACCCAGTACTTC. This encodes CASSDSSNGETQYF.

The chain uses TRBV6-2 or TRBV6-3 and TRBJ1-6, with D possibly matching TRBD1 (5 bases). Per the germline V gene, CDR1 is MNHEY and CDR2 is SVGEGT. The CDR3 loop spans 16 amino acids. Trimming cost V 8 bases and J 4 bases, with 18 bases left between them. The CDR3 region is CASDGAPAEYNSPLHF. The CDR3 DNA is TGTGCCAGCGATGGGGCCCCGGCAGAGTATAATTCACCCCTCCACTTT.

About this clonotype: An end of the junction does not agree with germline; a read error may underlie this. The chain carries TRBV24-1 and TRBJ2-1; 7 nucleotides align to TRBD1. This CDR3 contains 16 residues. In germline, CDR1 is KGHDR, CDR2 SFDVKD. This CDR3 reads CATCDPRDRNYNEQFF. The DNA of the CDR3 is TGTGCCACCTGTGACCCCCGGGACAGAAATTACAATGAGCAGTTCTTC.